These 29 T cell receptor beta chains share one sample of origin, sequenced in a study of graft-versus-host responses after intestinal transplantation. Sequencing was performed with immunoSEQ multiplex PCR; in TCRdb, only in-frame clones are kept and a portion is missing. This sample has some 31,000 clones, with about 92% found just once. The sample consisted of PBMCs, taken around 70 days after intestinal transplant. Every receptor here comes from a human patient who received an intestinal transplant, so some T cells may come from the graft donor.

J is TRBJ2-7 and V is TRBV27; TRBD2 agrees at 7 bases. The germline V gene has CDR1 MNHEY and CDR2 SMNVEV (reference sequence). Unmatched junction bases numbered 6, after V lost 2 bases and J lost 5 bases. This CDR3 region has 14 residues. CDR3 amino acids: CASSLAGALDEQYF. For the CDR3, the DNA is TGTGCCAGCAGTTTAGCGGGAGCCCTCGACGAGCAGTACTTC.

This chain links TRBV7-2 with TRBJ1-1; the D is unclear. Germline CDR1 SGHTA, CDR2 FQGNSA. The V end was cut by 0 bases, the J end by 0 bases, with 8 bases between. This CDR3 has 15 amino acids. CDR3 residues: CASSLAGRLNTEAFF. The CDR3 region has the DNA TGTGCCAGCAGCTTAGCGGGAAGACTGAACACTGAAGCTTTCTTT.

The rearrangement joins TRBV5-5 to TRBJ1-1; a weak D match, TRBD1 (5 bases). This CDR3 spans 15 amino acids. V was shortened by 0 bases and J by 3 bases, with 12 bases between the two germline ends. Germline V gives CDR1 SGHKS, CDR2 YYEKEE (reference sequence). The CDR3 sequence is CASSLGGREDTEAFF. CDR3 coding DNA: TGTGCCAGCAGCTTGGGGGGCCGAGAGGACACTGAAGCTTTCTTT.

The table lists this clone with a few counts. This rearrangement joins TRBV30 to TRBJ1-5; TRBD1 aligns across 7 bases. Germline CDR1 GTSNPN, CDR2 SVGIG (reference sequence). Trimming removed 2 bases from V and 7 bases from J; junction bases left unmatched: 11. The CDR3 loop spans 15 amino acids. CDR3: CAWSFAGGGGQPQHF. In DNA form, the CDR3 reads TGTGCCTGGAGTTTCGCAGGGGGGGGCGGGCAGCCCCAGCATTTT.

The rearrangement joins TRBV6-5 to TRBJ1-1; D may be TRBD1 (6 bases). From germline, CDR1 is MNHEY and CDR2 SVGAGI. There are 13 residues in the CDR3. V lost 6 bases and J lost 12, with 20 bases in between. As DNA, the CDR3 is TGTGCCAGCAGATCTCCAGCGAGGGGGGCGACTTTCTTT. Residues: CASRSPARGATFF.

This rearrangement joins TRBV5-1 to TRBJ1-6; D not resolved. CDR3 length: 14 amino acids. Germline CDR1 SGHRS, CDR2 YFSETQ. Trimming cost V 3 bases and J 9 bases, with 13 bases left between them. The CDR3 reads CASSSPVSGSPLHF. CDR3 sequence (DNA): TGCGCCAGCAGCTCCCCTGTTTCGGGTTCACCCCTCCACTTT. Full variable domain (rest looked up from reference TRBV5-1 and TRBJ1-6): KAGVTQTPRYLIKTRGQQVTLSCSPISGHRSVSWYQQTPGQGLQFLFEYFSETQRNKGNFPGRFSGRQFSNSRSEMNVSTLELGDSALYLCASSSPVSGSPLHFGNGTRLTVT.

V usage is TRBV27 and J usage is TRBJ2-7, with 9 nucleotides matching TRBD1. V shed 1 base, J shed 5 bases, and the junction held 0 bases outside the gene matches. The CDR3 is 13 amino acids. Germline V gene lookup returns CDR1 MNHEY and CDR2 SMNVEV (reference sequence). The CDR3 DNA is TGTGCCAGCAGTTTATGGACAGGGGACGAGCAGTACTTC. Residues: CASSLWTGDEQYF.

The chain links TRBV9 to TRBJ2-4, with D tentatively TRBD2 (5 bases). Looked up from germline, CDR1 is SGDLS and CDR2 is YYNGEE. The CDR3 spans 14 residues. Trimming removed 0 bases at V and 1 base at J, with 5 bases between. CDR3 nucleotide sequence: TGTGCCAGCAGCGTAGGAGGGGCCAAAAACATTCAGTACTTC. It yields the protein CASSVGGAKNIQYF.

CDR3 protein: CASRIGPPETQYF. The DNA of the CDR3 is TGTGCCAGCAGGATCGGGCCACCAGAGACCCAGTACTTC. V and J are TRBV5-8 and TRBJ2-5; D uncertain. The V gene lost 5 bases and the J gene lost 4 bases, with 12 bases spanning the gap. CDR1 is SGHTS, CDR2 YDEGEE, per germline. This CDR3 has 13 residues.

V is TRBV4-1 and J is TRBJ2-1; 9 bases fit TRBD2. V lost 7 bases and J lost 4; bases outside the gene matches: 8. The CDR3 sequence is 15 residues long. The V gene's germline CDR1 is MGHRA and CDR2 YSYEKL. In nucleotides, the CDR3 is TGCGCCAGCACATTGACTAGCGGACTTTACAATGAGCAGTTCTTC. It yields the protein CASTLTSGLYNEQFF.

The chain employs TRBV11-3 and TRBJ1-1; D gene ambiguous. The CDR3 has 14 residues. Germline V gene sequence: CDR1 SGHNT, CDR2 YENEEA. V lost 3 bases and J 0 bases, leaving 8 bases between the germline ends. CDR3 sequence (DNA): TGTGCCAGCAGCTTTGAAGGGATGAACACTGAAGCTTTCTTT. This translates into CASSFEGMNTEAFF.

This chain links TRBV15 with TRBJ2-3; the D gene is possibly TRBD2 (6 bases). This CDR3 has 17 residues. Germline V gene sequence: CDR1 LNHNV, CDR2 YYDKDF (reference sequence). Trimming took off 3 bases at V and 4 bases at J, with 20 bases between the two ends. The CDR3 loop reads CATSRGTRRALADTQYF. CDR3 nucleotides: TGTGCCACCAGCAGGGGAACGAGGAGGGCCCTCGCAGATACGCAGTATTTT. The full variable domain, rest sourced from reference TRBV15 and TRBJ2-3, is DAMVIQNPRYQVTQFGKPVTLSCSQTLNHNVMYWYQQKSSQAPKLLFHYYDKDFNNEADTPDNFQSRRPNTSFCFLDIRSPGLGDTAMYLCATSRGTRRALADTQYFGPGTRLTVL.

This chain connects TRBV28 to TRBJ2-7; D may be TRBD2 (6 bases). This CDR3 has 15 amino acids. Germline V lookup: CDR1 MDHEN, CDR2 SYDVKM. Trimming stripped 8 bases from V and 5 bases from J, with 22 bases between. The chain's CDR3 is CASGRGGVAYDEQYF. CDR3 DNA: TGTGCCAGCGGTAGGGGCGGGGTAGCGTACGACGAGCAGTACTTC.

This chain uses TRBV19 with TRBJ2-5; a weak D match, TRBD2 (6 bases). The CDR3 is 12 amino acids. CDR1 is LNHDA and CDR2 is SQIVND in the germline V gene (reference sequence). V shed 4 bases and J shed 4 bases, with 7 bases lying between them. CDR3 bases: TGTGCCAGTAGTAATAGCGGAGAGACCCAGTACTTC. Protein product: CASSNSGETQYF.

The chain couples TRBV7-9 to TRBJ1-4, with D unresolved. Trimming left V 3 bases short and J 7 bases short, with 12 bases between. This CDR3 is 14 amino acids long. Germline lookup yields CDR1 SEHNR and CDR2 FQNEAQ (reference sequence). This CDR3 is CASSFPTSGEKLFF. For the CDR3, the DNA is TGTGCCAGCAGCTTCCCGACGAGCGGTGAAAAACTGTTTTTT.

The chain uses TRBV4-1 and TRBJ2-4; 9 bases match TRBD1. The V gene end was trimmed by 0 bases and the J gene end by 6 bases; junction bases not matched to a gene: 3. This CDR3 is 15 amino acids long. Germline CDR1 MGHRA, CDR2 YSYEKL. In DNA form, the CDR3 reads TGCGCCAGCAGCCAAGAGGGACAGGGAGGAAACATTCAGTACTTC. Protein sequence: CASSQEGQGGNIQYF.

The rearrangement joins TRBV30 to TRBJ1-2, with a tentative D call TRBD1 (5 bases). Germline assignment: CDR1 GTSNPN and CDR2 SVGIG (reference sequence). Trimming left V 2 bases short and J 3 bases short, with 7 bases between. The CDR3 consists of 12 residues. The CDR3 DNA reads TGTGCCTGGAGTAAAGGGGACTATGGCTACACCTTC. Encoded protein: CAWSKGDYGYTF.

The DNA of the CDR3 is TGCAGCGTTGAAGACAGGGGAAGCACAGATACGCAGTATTTT. It yields the protein CSVEDRGSTDTQYF. J is TRBJ2-3 and V is TRBV29-1, with D perhaps TRBD1 (6 bases). V lost 0 bases and J 0 bases, leaving 7 bases between the germline ends. The germline V gene encodes CDR1 SQVTM and CDR2 ANQGSEA. CDR3 length equals 14 residues.

The chain employs TRBV30 and TRBJ2-1; 8 nucleotides line up with TRBD2. This CDR3 comprises 13 residues. Trimming removed 5 bases from V and 3 bases from J; junction bases left unmatched: 3. Germline V lookup: CDR1 GTSNPN, CDR2 SVGIG (reference sequence). The CDR3 here is CAWEREFYNEQFF. The DNA for the CDR3 is TGTGCCTGGGAGCGGGAGTTCTACAATGAGCAGTTCTTC.

This clone has only a few counts. The chain recombines TRBV6-1 with TRBJ1-3; a possible D gene is TRBD1 (5 bases). With 3 bases removed from V and 0 bases from J, the gap between germline ends came to 9 bases. Germline assignment: CDR1 MNHNS and CDR2 SASEGT. CDR3 size: 15 residues. CDR3 region: CASSERQRSGNTIYF. CDR3 in DNA: TGTGCCAGCAGTGAGCGACAGCGCTCTGGAAACACCATATATTTT.

V gene TRBV15 combines with J gene TRBJ2-1, with 11 positions matching TRBD2. The germline V gene has CDR1 LNHNV and CDR2 YYDKDF (reference sequence). The CDR3 loop spans 16 amino acids. The junction had 4 bases not matched to a gene; V was cut back by 0 bases and J by 6 bases. The CDR3 coding sequence is TGTGCCACCAGCAGAGATAGTCTAGCGGGAGGCAATGAGCAGTTCTTC. Protein: CATSRDSLAGGNEQFF. Supplemented by reference TRBV15 and TRBJ2-1, the full variable domain reads DAMVIQNPRYQVTQFGKPVTLSCSQTLNHNVMYWYQQKSSQAPKLLFHYYDKDFNNEADTPDNFQSRRPNTSFCFLDIRSPGLGDTAMYLCATSRDSLAGGNEQFFGPGTRLTVL.

The chain links TRBV4-2 to TRBJ2-2; 11 bases fit TRBD2. CDR3 size: 16 residues. With V trimmed by 4 bases and J by 5 bases, 6 bases remained unmatched. Germline V gene lookup returns CDR1 LGHNA and CDR2 YNFKEQ. CDR3 sequence reads: CASSPLAGGGTGELFF. The CDR3 DNA reads as TGTGCCAGCAGCCCCTTAGCGGGAGGGGGGACCGGGGAGCTGTTTTTT.

The V and J genes are TRBV6-1 and TRBJ1-2; D not resolved. The V and J ends lost 6 bases and 8 bases respectively, with 13 bases between them. The CDR3 has 12 residues. From germline, CDR1 is MNHNS and CDR2 SASEGT. For the CDR3, the DNA is TGTGCCAGCAGACCTCGGGGTTGGGGCTACACCTTC. Protein sequence: CASRPRGWGYTF.

This chain links TRBV4-2 with TRBJ1-2; TRBD1 is a possible D gene (5 bases). The CDR3 length is 13 residues. Germline CDR1 reads LGHNA; CDR2 reads YNFKEQ. V dropped 3 bases and J dropped 13 bases, with 18 bases sitting between them. CDR3 sequence (DNA): TGTGCCAGCAGCCAGGGGGACTCGTACATGGGCACCTTC. It encodes CASSQGDSYMGTF.

This rearrangement joins TRBV5-1 to TRBJ2-3, with D tentatively TRBD1 (6 bases). Germline CDR1 and CDR2: SGHRS and YFSETQ. Deletions cut 3 bases from V and 2 bases from J, with 22 bases between. This CDR3 has 18 residues. CDR3 residues: CASSWGTLDIFFTDTQYF. Written as DNA, the CDR3 is TGCGCCAGCAGCTGGGGGACACTCGACATCTTCTTCACAGATACGCAGTATTTT.

The rearrangement uses TRBV28 and TRBJ2-2, with 10 nucleotides matching TRBD2. Looked up from germline, CDR1 is MDHEN and CDR2 is SYDVKM. The V and J ends lost 0 bases and 3 bases, in that order; junction bases with no gene match: 13. CDR3 length equals 20 residues. The CDR3 spells CASSLCWRASGRQDTGELFF. CDR3 bases: TGTGCCAGCAGTTTATGCTGGAGGGCTAGCGGGAGACAGGACACCGGGGAGCTGTTTTTT.

The J gene is TRBJ2-7, the V gene TRBV4-1, with 8 bases lining up with TRBD2. Germline CDR1 and CDR2: MGHRA and YSYEKL. V was pared by 0 bases and J by 1 base, with 2 bases of the junction left unmatched. The CDR3 consists of 15 residues. CDR3 residues: CASSQDQRESYEQYF. The CDR3 bases are TGCGCCAGCAGCCAAGACCAGCGGGAGTCCTACGAGCAGTACTTC.

The chain couples TRBV12-5 to TRBJ2-2, with D hard to call. Germline CDR1 is LGHNT and CDR2 is FRNRAP. The CDR3 has 14 residues. Trimming took 0 bases from V and 5 from J, leaving 7 bases between them. DNA for the CDR3: TGTGCTAGTGGTTTGGTGTACGAGACCGGGGAGCTGTTTTTT. Translating gives CASGLVYETGELFF. Filled out from reference TRBV12-5 and TRBJ2-2, the complete variable domain reads DARVTQTPRHKVTEMGQEVTMRCQPILGHNTVFWYRQTMMQGLELLAYFRNRAPLDDSGMPKDRFSAEMPDATLATLKIQPSEPRDSAVYFCASGLVYETGELFFGEGSRLTVL.

The chain employs TRBV7-6 and TRBJ2-1, with 10 nucleotides matching TRBD2. The CDR3 covers 15 residues. Per germline, CDR1 SGHVS and CDR2 FNYEAQ. V shed 2 bases and J 8 bases; nucleotides not matched to a gene: 6. The CDR3: CASSLTEREGDEQFF. The CDR3 coding sequence is TGTGCCAGCAGCTTAACCGAGCGGGAGGGTGATGAGCAGTTCTTC.